The sequence of this TCR beta chain was determined in a study of cytomegalovirus exposure and HLA in healthy donors. CDR1 SGDLS and CDR2 YYNGEE come from the germline V gene. This CDR3 is 15 amino acids long. V lost 0 bases, J lost 2 bases, and 12 bases lay in between. PCR involved 60 Vbeta and 13 Jbeta primers. Data came from immunoSEQ multiplex PCR; TCRdb stores just in-frame clones and leaves some out. The specimen's table records some 83,000 clones. Study findings and constraints: Later analysis associated a missense DCLRE1C variant with TCR beta V- and J-gene trimming.

A word on this clone: Its antigen is as yet unknown.

Source material: PBMCs. The sequence came from a woman in her twenties or thirties in good health and CMV-seronegative. The rearrangement joins TRBV9 to TRBJ2-7; D is possibly TRBD1 (7 bases). The CDR3 protein is CASSVGAGGTYEQYF. The CDR3 DNA sequence: TGTGCCAGCAGCGTAGGGGCAGGGGGGACCTACGAGCAGTACTTC. The whole variable domain, filled in from reference TRBV9 and TRBJ2-7, reads DSGVTQTPKHLITATGQRVTLRCSPRSGDLSVYWYQQSLDQGLQFLIQYYNGEERAKGNILERFSAQQFPDLHSELNLSSLELGDSALYFCASSVGAGGTYEQYFGPGTRLTVT.